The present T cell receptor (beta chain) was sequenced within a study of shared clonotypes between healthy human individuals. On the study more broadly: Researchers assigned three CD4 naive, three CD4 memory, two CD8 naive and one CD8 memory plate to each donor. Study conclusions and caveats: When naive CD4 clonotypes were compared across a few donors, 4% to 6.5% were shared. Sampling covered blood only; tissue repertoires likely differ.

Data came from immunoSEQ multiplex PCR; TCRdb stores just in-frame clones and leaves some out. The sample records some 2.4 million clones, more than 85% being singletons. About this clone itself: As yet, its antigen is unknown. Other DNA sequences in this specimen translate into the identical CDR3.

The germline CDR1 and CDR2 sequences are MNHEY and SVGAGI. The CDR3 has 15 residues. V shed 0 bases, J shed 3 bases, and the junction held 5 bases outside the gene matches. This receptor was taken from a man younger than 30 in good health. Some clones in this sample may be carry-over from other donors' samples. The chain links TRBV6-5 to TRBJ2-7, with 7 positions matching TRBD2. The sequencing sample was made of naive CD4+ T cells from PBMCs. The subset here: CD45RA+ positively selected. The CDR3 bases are TGTGCCAGCAGTTACTCGCGTCTAGCGGACTACGAGCAGTACTTC. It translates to CASSYSRLADYEQYF.